These 2 T cell receptor beta chains originate from one sample sequenced in a study of blood T cell repertoires in COVID-19. The repertoire was sequenced with immunoSEQ multiplex PCR; TCRdb's copy has only in-frame clones and lacks some. The sample holds roughly 60,000 clones, over 80% seen once. The specimen was peripheral blood. Every receptor here comes from a man between 35 and 55 years old with COVID-19, enrolled during active disease.

The count of this clone is one. The V call is TRBV3-1 (or the pseudogene TRBV3-2), the J call TRBJ1-2; D ambiguous. Germline V gene data show CDR1 as LGHDT and CDR2 as YNNKEL (reference sequence). V was cut by 3 bases and J by 6 bases, with 5 bases left in between. The CDR3 is made up of 11 amino acids. DNA for the CDR3: TGTGCCAGCAGCCAGAGAAATGGCTACACCTTC. It encodes CASSQRNGYTF.

The V call is TRBV6-5, the J call TRBJ1-1, with D possibly being TRBD1 (6 bases). This CDR3 spans 13 amino acids. The germline gives CDR1 MNHEY, CDR2 SVGAGI. Deletions cut 7 bases from V and 5 bases from J, with 14 bases between. The CDR3 region is CASNGRGETEAFF. The DNA of the CDR3 is TGTGCCAGCAATGGCAGGGGAGAAACTGAAGCTTTCTTT.